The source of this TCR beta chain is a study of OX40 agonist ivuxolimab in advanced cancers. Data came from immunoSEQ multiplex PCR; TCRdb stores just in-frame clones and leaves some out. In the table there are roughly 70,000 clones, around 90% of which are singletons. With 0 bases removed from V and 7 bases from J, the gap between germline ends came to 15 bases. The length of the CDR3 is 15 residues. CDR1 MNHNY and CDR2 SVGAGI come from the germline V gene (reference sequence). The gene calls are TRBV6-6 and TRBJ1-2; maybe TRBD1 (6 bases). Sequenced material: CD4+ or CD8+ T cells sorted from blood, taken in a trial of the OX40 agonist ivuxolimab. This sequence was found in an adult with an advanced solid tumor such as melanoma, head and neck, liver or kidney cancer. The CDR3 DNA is TGTGCCAGCAGTTACTCGTCTGGACAGCTCGTTGGCTACACCTTC. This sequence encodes CASSYSSGQLVGYTF.